Sequencing of this T cell receptor beta chain was carried out in a study of blood T cells in healthy people across ages. Combining a sample-barcoded 5' primer with a J-beta primer mix, a second PCR ran for about 7 to 11 cycles. TCRdb reprocessed the 5' RACE reads with MiXCR, giving one entry per CDR3 protein. Of 600,000 to 650,000 distinct CDR3 sequences in the sample, around three fifths were seen once. Peripheral blood samples of roughly 10 milliliters were drawn from each donor. Per-sample PBMC isolation yielded at least 6.5 million cells. Each sample provided at least 5.5 micrograms of extracted total RNA. To note about this clonotype: The antigen remains unidentified.

Overall study results and limits: A roughly linear age-dependent decrease characterized TCR beta diversity per million T cells.

Sequencing was carried out using blood. The clonotype originates from a man aged 55 to 70 in good health.

DNA for the CDR3: TGCAGTGCTAGCTCCGCTACCGGGGGAAGTGGCTACGAGCAGTACTTC. It yields the protein CSASSATGGSGYEQYF. The chain employs TRBV20-1 and TRBJ2-7; tentatively, D is TRBD2 (6 bases). V gave up 3 bases and J gave up 3 bases, with 21 bases separating them. This CDR3 is built from 16 residues. The V gene's germline CDR1 is DFQATT and CDR2 SNEGSKA (reference sequence).